This TCR beta chain was captured by sequencing in a study of blood T cell repertoires in COVID-19. Study context: Collection of acute and convalescent COVID-19 samples took place in the United States, Italy and Spain.

This clone was detected once. Under the authors' procedure: Amplification from reference gene primers served as the basis for estimated nucleated cell counts. The table came from immunoSEQ multiplex PCR; TCRdb's copy has only in-frame clones and leaves some out. That table furnishes V, J and clone size, whereas the DNA furnished D and trimming. The table includes 150,000 to 200,000 clones, over 75% detected once. This CDR3 comprises 13 residues. Trimming stripped 3 bases from V and 0 bases from J, with 5 bases between. Germline V CDR1 and CDR2: LNHDA, SQIVND (reference sequence). This chain joins TRBV19 and TRBJ1-1; D gene uncertain. The sequencing sample was made of peripheral blood. This clonotype was obtained from a woman between 65 and 79 years old with acute or convalescent COVID-19. In DNA, the CDR3 is TGTGCCAGTAGTATCCAAATGAACACTGAAGCTTTCTTT. Residues: CASSIQMNTEAFF.